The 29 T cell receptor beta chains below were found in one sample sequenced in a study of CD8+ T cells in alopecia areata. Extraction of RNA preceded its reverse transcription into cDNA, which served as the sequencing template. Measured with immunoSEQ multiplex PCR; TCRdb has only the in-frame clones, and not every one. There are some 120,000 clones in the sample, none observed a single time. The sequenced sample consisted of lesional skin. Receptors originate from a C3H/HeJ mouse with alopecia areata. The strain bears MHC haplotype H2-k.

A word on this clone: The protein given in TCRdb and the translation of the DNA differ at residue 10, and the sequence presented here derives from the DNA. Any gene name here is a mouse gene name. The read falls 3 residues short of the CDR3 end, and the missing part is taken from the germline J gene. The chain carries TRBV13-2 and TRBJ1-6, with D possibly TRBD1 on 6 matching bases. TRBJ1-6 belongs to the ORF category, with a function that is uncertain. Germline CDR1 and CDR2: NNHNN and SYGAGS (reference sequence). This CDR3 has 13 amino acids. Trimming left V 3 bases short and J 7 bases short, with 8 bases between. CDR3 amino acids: CASGARGNSPLYF. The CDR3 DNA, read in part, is TGTGCCAGCGGTGCCAGGGGCAATTCGCCC.

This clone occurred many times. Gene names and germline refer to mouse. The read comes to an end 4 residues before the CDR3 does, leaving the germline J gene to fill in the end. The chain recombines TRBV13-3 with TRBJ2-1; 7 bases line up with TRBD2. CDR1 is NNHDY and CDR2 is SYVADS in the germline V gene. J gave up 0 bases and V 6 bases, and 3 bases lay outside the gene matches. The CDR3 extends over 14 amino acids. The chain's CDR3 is CASKDWPNYAEQFF. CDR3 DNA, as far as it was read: TGTGCCAGCAAGGACTGGCCTAACTATGCT.

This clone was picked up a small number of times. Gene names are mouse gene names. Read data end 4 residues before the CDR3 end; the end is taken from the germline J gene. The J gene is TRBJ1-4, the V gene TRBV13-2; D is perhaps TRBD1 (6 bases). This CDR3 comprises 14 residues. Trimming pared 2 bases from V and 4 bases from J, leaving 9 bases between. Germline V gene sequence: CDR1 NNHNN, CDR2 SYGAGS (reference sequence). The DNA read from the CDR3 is TGTGCCAGCGGTGACGGGACAAGCAACGAA. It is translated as CASGDGTSNE. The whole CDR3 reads CASGDGTSNERLFF.

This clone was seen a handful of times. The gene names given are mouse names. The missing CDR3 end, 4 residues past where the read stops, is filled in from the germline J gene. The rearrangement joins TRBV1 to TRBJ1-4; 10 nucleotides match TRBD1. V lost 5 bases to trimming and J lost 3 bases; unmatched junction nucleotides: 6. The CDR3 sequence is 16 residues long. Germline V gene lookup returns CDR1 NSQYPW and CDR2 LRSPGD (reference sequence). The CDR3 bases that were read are TGCACCTGCAGTTACCCGGGACAGGGGACCAACGAA. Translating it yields CTCSYPGQGTNE. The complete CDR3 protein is CTCSYPGQGTNERLFF.

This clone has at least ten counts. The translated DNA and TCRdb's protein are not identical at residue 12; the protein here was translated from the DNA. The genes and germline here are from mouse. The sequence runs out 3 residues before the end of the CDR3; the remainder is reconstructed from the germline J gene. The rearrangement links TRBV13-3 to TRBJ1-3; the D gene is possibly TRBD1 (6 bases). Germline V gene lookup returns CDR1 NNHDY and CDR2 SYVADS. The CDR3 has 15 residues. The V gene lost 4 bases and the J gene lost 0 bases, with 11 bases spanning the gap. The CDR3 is CASSRDTASGNTLYF. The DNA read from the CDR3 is TGTGCCAGCAGTCGGGACACCGCTTCTGGAAATACG. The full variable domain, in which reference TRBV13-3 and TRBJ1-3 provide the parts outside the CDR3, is EAAVTQSPRSKVAVTGGKVTLSCHQTNNHDYMYWYRQDTGHGLRLIHYSYVADSTEKGDIPDGYKASRPSQENFSLILELASLSQTAVYFCASSRDTASGNTLYFGEGSRLIVV.

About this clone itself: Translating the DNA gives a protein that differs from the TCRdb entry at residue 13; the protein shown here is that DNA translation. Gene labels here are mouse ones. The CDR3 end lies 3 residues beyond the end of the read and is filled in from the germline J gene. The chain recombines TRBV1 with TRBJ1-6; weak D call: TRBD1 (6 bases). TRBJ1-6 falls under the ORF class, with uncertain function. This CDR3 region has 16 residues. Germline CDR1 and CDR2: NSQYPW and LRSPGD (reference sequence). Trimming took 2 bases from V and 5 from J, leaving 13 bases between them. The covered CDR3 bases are TGCACCTGCAGTGCACCCCCAGGGGTTGATAATTCGCCC. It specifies CTCSAPPGVDNSP. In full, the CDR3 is CTCSAPPGVDNSPLYF.

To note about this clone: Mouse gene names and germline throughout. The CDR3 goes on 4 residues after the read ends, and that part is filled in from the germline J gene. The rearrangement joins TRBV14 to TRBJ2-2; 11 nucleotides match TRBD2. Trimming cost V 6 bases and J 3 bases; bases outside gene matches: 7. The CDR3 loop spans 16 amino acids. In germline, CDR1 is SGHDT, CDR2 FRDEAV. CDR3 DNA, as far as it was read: TGTGCCAGCATATGGACTGGGGGGCTGCACACCGGG. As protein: CASIWTGGLHTG. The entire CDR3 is CASIWTGGLHTGQLYF.

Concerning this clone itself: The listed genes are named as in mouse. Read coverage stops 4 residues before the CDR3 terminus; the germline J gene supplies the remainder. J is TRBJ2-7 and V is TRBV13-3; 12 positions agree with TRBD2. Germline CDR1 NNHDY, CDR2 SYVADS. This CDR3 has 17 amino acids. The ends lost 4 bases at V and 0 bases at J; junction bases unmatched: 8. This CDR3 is CASSPDWGGSSSYEQYF. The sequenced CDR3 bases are TGTGCCAGCAGTCCCGACTGGGGGGGCTCAAGCTCCTAT.

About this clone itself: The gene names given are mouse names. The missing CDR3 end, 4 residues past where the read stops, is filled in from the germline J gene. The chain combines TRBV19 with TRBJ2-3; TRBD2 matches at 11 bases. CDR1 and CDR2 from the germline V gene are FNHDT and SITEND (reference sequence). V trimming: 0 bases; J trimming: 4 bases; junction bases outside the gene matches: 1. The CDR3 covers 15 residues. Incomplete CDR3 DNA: TGTGCCAGCAGTATAGGGACTGGGGGGACAGAA. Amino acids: CASSIGTGGTE. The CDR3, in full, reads CASSIGTGGTETLYF.

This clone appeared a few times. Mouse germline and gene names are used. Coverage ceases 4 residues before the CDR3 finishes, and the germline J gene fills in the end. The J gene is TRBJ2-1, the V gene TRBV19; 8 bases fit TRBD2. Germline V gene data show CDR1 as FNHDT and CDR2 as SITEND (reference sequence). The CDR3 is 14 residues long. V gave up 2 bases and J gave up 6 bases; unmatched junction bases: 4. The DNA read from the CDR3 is TGTGCCAGCAGTATTTGGGGGGGGCTTGCT. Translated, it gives CASSIWGGLA. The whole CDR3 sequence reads CASSIWGGLAEQFF. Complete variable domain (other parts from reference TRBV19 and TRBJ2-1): GGIITQTPKFLIGQEGQKLTLKCQQNFNHDTMYWYRQDSGKGLRLIYYSITENDLQKGDLSEGYDASREKKSSFSLTVTSAQKNEMAVFLCASSIWGGLAEQFFGPGTRLTVL.

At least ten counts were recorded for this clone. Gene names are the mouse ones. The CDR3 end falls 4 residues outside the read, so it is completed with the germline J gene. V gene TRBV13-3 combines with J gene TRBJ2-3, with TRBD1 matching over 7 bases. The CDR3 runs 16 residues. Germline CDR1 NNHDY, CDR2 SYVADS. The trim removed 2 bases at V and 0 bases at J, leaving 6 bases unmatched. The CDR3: CASSDEGTASAETLYF. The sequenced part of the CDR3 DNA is TGTGCCAGCAGTGACGAGGGGACAGCTAGTGCAGAA.

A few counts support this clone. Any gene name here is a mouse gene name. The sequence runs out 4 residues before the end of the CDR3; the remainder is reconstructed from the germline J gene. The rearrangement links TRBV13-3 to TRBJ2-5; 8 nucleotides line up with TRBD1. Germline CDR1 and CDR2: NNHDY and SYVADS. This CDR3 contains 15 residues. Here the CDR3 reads CASRDREKLKDTQYF. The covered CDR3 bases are TGTGCCAGCAGGGACAGGGAGAAGTTAAAGGAC.

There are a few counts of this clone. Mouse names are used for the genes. This chain's CDR3 is CASRTGGRVYAEQFF. Partial CDR3 DNA: TGTGCCAGCAGGACTGGGGGGAGGGTCTATGCT. J is TRBJ2-1 and V is TRBV13-3; 10 bases align to TRBD2. Sequencing ends 4 residues short of the CDR3 end; the germline J gene provides the rest. V shed 5 bases and J 3 bases; nucleotides not matched to a gene: 5. The germline V gene has CDR1 NNHDY and CDR2 SYVADS. The length of the CDR3 is 15 residues.

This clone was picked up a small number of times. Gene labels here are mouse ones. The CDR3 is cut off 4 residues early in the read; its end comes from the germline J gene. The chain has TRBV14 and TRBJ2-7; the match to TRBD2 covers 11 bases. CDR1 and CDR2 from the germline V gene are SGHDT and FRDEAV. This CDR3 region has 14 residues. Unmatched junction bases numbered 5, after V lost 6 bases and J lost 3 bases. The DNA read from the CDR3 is TGTGCCAGCAACCCGGGACTGGGGGTCTAT. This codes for CASNPGLGVY. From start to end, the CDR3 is CASNPGLGVYEQYF.

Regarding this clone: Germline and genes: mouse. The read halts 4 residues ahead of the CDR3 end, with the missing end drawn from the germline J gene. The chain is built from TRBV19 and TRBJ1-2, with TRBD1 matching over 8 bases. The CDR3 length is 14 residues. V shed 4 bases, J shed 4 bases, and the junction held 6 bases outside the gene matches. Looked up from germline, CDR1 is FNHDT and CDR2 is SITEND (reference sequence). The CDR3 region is CASSPTGEGSDYTF. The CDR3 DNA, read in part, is TGTGCCAGCAGTCCGACAGGGGAGGGCTCC.

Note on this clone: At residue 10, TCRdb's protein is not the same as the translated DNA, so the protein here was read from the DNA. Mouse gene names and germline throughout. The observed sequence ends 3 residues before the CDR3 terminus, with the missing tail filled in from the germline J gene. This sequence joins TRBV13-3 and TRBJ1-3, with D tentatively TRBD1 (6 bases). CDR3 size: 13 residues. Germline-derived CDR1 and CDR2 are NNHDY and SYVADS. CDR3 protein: CASRVLQGGTLYF. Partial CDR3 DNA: TGTGCCAGCAGGGTATTACAGGGAGGTACG.

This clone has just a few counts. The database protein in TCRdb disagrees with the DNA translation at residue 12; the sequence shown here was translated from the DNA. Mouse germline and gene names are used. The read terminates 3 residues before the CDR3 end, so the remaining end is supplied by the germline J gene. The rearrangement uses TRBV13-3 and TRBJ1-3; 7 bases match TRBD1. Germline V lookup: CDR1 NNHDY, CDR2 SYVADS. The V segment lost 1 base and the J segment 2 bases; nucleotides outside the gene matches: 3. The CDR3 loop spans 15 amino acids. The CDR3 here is CASSDSRGAGNTLYF. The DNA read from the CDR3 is TGTGCCAGCAGTGATAGCAGGGGGGCTGGAAATACG.

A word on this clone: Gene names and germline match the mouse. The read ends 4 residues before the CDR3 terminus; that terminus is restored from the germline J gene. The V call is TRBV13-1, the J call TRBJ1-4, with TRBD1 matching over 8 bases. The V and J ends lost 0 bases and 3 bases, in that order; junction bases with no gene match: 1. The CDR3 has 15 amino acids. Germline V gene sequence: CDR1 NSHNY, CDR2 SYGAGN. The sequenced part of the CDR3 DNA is TGTGCCAGCAGTGATGCACAGGGGGCCAACGAA. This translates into CASSDAQGANE. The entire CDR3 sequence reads CASSDAQGANERLFF.

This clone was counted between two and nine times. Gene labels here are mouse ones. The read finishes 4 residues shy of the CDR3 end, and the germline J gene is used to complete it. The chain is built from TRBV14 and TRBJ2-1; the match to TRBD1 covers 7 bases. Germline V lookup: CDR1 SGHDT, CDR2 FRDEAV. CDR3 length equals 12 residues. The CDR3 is CASEGQSSEQFF. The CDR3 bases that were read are TGTGCCAGCGAGGGACAGTCCTCT.

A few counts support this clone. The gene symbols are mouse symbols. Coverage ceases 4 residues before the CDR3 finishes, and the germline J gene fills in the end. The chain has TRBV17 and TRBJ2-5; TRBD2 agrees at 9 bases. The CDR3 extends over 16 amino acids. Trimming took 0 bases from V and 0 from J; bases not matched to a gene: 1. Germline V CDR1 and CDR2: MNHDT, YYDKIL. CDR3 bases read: TGTGCTAGCAGTAGAGATGACTGGGGGAACCAAGAC. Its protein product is CASSRDDWGNQD. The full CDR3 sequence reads CASSRDDWGNQDTQYF.

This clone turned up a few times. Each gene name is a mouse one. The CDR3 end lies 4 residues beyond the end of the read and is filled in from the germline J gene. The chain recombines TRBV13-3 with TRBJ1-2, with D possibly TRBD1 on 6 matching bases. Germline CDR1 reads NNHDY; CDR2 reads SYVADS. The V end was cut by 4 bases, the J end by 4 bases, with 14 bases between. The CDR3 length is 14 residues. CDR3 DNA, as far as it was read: TGTGCCAGCAGTCCTCACAGGGCTGGCTCC. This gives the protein CASSPHRAGS. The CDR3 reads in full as CASSPHRAGSDYTF.

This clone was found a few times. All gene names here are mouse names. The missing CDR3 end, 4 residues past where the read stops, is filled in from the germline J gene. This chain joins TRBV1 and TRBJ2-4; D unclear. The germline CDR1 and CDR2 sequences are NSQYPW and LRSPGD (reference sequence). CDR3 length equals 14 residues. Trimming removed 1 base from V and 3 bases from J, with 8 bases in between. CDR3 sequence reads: CTCSAVRVQNTLYF. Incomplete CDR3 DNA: TGCACCTGCAGTGCAGTTAGGGTCCAAAAC.

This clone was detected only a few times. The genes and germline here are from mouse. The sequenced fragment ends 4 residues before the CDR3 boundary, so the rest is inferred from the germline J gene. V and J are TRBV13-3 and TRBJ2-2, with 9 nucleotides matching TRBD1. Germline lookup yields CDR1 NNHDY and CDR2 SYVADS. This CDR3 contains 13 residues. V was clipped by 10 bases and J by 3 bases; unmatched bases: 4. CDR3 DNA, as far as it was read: TGTGCCGGGACAGGGCGGGACACCGGG. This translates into CAGTGRDTG. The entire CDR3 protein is CAGTGRDTGQLYF.

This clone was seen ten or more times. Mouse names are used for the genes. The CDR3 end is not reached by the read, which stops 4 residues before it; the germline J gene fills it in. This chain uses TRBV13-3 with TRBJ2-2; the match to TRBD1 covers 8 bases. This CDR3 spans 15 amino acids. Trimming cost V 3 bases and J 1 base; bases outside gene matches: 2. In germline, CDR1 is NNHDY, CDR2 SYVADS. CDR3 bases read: TGTGCCAGCAGTGGGGACAGGAAAAACACCGGG. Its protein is CASSGDRKNTG. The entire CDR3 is CASSGDRKNTGQLYF.

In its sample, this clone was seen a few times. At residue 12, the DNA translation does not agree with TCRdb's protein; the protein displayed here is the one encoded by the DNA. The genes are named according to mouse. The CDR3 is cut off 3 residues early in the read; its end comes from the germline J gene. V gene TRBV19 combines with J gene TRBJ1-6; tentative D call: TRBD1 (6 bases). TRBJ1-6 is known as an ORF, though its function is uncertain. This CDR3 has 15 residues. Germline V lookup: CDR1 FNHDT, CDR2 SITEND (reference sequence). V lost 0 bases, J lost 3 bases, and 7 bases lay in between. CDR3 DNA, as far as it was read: TGTGCCAGCAGTATAGACAGGGACTATAATTCGCCC. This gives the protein CASSIDRDYNSP. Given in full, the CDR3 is CASSIDRDYNSPLYF.

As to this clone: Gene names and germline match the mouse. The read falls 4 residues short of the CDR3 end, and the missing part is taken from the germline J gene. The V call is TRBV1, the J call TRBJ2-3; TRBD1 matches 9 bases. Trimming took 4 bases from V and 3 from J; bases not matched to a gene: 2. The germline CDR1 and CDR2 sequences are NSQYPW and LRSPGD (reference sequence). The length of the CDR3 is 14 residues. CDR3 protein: CTCSGDREAETLYF. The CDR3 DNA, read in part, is TGCACCTGCAGTGGGGACAGGGAGGCAGAA.

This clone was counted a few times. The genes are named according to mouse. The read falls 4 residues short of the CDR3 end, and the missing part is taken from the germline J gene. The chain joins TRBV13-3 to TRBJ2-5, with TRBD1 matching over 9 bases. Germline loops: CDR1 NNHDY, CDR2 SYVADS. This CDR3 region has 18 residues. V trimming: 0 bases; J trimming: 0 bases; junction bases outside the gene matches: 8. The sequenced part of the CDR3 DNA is TGTGCCAGCAGTGATGCATCCGGACAGGGGACTAACCAAGAC. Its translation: CASSDASGQGTNQD. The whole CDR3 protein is CASSDASGQGTNQDTQYF. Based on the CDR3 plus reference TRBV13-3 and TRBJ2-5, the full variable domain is EAAVTQSPRSKVAVTGGKVTLSCHQTNNHDYMYWYRQDTGHGLRLIHYSYVADSTEKGDIPDGYKASRPSQENFSLILELASLSQTAVYFCASSDASGQGTNQDTQYFGPGTRLLVL.

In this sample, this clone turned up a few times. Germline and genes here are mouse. The CDR3 DNA, read in part, is TGTGCCAGCAGTATGACTGGGGGGTCCTATGCT. This codes for CASSMTGGSYA. The complete CDR3 protein is CASSMTGGSYAEQFF. V gene TRBV19 combines with J gene TRBJ2-1, with 10 positions matching TRBD2. The read ends 4 residues early relative to the CDR3; the germline J gene fills the gap. The trim removed 2 bases at V and 3 bases at J, leaving 2 bases unmatched. The germline V gene has CDR1 FNHDT and CDR2 SITEND (reference sequence). The CDR3 is made up of 15 amino acids.

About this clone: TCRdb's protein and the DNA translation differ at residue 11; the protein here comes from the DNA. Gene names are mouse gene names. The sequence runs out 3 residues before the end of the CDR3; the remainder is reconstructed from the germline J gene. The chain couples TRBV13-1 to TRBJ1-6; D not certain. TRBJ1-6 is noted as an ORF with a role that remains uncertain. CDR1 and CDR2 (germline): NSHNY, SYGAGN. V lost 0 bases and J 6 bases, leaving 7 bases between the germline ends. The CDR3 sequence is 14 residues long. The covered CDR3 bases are TGTGCCAGCAGTGATGACAGAGTTAATTCGCCC. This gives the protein CASSDDRVNSP. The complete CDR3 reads CASSDDRVNSPLYF.